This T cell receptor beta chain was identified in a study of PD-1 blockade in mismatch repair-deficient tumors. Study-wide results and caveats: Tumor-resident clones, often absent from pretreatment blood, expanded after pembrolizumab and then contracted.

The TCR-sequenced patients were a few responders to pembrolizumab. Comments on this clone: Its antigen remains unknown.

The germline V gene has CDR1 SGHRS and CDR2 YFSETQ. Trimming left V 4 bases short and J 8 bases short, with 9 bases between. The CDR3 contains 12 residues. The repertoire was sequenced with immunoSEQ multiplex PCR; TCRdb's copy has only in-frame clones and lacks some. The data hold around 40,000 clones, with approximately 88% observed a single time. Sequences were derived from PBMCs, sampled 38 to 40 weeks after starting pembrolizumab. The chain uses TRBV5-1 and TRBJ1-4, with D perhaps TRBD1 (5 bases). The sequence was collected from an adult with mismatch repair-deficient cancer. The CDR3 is CASSIGGEKLFF. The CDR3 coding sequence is TGCGCCAGCAGCATCGGGGGGGAAAAACTGTTTTTT.